The 7 T cell receptor beta chains in this list originate from one sample, sequenced in a study of blood T cell repertoires in COVID-19. Libraries were prepared by immunoSEQ multiplex PCR; TCRdb keeps only in-frame clonotypes and omits some of them. The data hold approximately 250,000 clones, with 70% to 90% observed a single time. What was sequenced was PBMCs or T cells enriched from blood (not recorded which). Every receptor here comes from a woman in her thirties who had recovered from COVID-19.

In this sample, this clone turned up a few times. The V call is TRBV7-2, the J call TRBJ1-3; maybe TRBD1 (5 bases). The CDR3 covers 15 residues. Germline CDR1 SGHTA, CDR2 FQGNSA. V gave up 0 bases and J gave up 2 bases, with 8 bases separating them. The CDR3 nucleotides are TGTGCCAGCAGCTTAGCTCAGGGAACTGGAAACACCATATATTTT. Translating gives CASSLAQGTGNTIYF. The full variable domain, in which reference TRBV7-2 and TRBJ1-3 provide the parts outside the CDR3, is GAGVSQSPSNKVTEKGKDVELRCDPISGHTALYWYRQSLGQGLEFLIYFQGNSAPDKSGLPSDRFSAERTGGSVSTLTIQRTQQEDSAVYLCASSLAQGTGNTIYFGEGSWLTVV.

V and J are TRBV5-1 and TRBJ1-2; D remains unclear. The CDR3 runs to 12 residues. Germline V gene lookup returns CDR1 SGHRS and CDR2 YFSETQ. V lost 4 bases and J 8 bases, leaving 12 bases between the germline ends. Here the CDR3 reads CASSRDSLGYTF. The DNA for the CDR3 is TGCGCCAGCAGCCGGGATTCCTTGGGCTACACCTTC. The whole variable domain, filled in from reference TRBV5-1 and TRBJ1-2, reads KAGVTQTPRYLIKTRGQQVTLSCSPISGHRSVSWYQQTPGQGLQFLFEYFSETQRNKGNFPGRFSGRQFSNSRSEMNVSTLELGDSALYLCASSRDSLGYTFGSGTRLTVV.

V is TRBV3-1 (or the pseudogene TRBV3-2) and J is TRBJ2-1; tentatively, D is TRBD2 (5 bases). Trimming took 8 bases from V and 10 from J, leaving 9 bases between them. The CDR3 spans 10 residues. Germline V gives CDR1 LGHDT, CDR2 YNNKEL (reference sequence). The CDR3 bases are TGTGCCAGCGGGAGAGGAGAGCAGTTCTTC. Residues: CASGRGEQFF.

In nucleotides, the CDR3 is TGCGCCAGCAGCGAAACAGGGGGGACTCGCCGCGGCTACACCTTC. As protein: CASSETGGTRRGYTF. The chain is built from TRBV4-3 and TRBJ1-2; 8 bases are a match to TRBD1. Germline trimming cut 5 bases from V and 8 bases from J; bases unmatched to any gene: 13. The CDR3 totals 15 residues. CDR1 and CDR2 (germline): LGHNA, YSLEER.

The V call is TRBV19, the J call TRBJ1-1; 9 nucleotides align to TRBD1. CDR1 is LNHDA and CDR2 is SQIVND in the germline V gene (reference sequence). The V gene end was trimmed by 7 bases and the J gene end by 4 bases; junction bases not matched to a gene: 1. The CDR3 totals 12 residues. The chain's CDR3 is CASMTGGTEAFF. Here the CDR3 DNA reads TGTGCCAGTATGACAGGGGGCACTGAAGCTTTCTTT.

The chain carries TRBV30 and TRBJ1-5; D gene uncertain. The germline V and J ends were trimmed by 6 bases and 9 bases, with 15 bases remaining between them. The germline gives CDR1 GTSNPN, CDR2 SVGIG (reference sequence). The CDR3 runs 12 residues. This CDR3 is CACLDRFGPQHF. CDR3 coding DNA: TGTGCCTGCCTCGATCGATTCGGGCCCCAGCATTTT. Combining the CDR3 with reference TRBV30 and TRBJ1-5 gives the whole variable domain SQTIHQWPATLVQPVGSPLSLECTVEGTSNPNLYWYRQAAGRGLQLLFYSVGIGQISSEVPQNLSASRPQDRQFILSSKKLLLSDSGFYLCACLDRFGPQHFGDGTRLSIL.

This chain links TRBV9 with TRBJ1-1, with D uncertain. This CDR3 is 14 amino acids long. Germline assignment: CDR1 SGDLS and CDR2 YYNGEE. The V and J ends lost 4 bases and 5 bases respectively, with 15 bases between them. DNA of the CDR3: TGTGCCAGCAGCCCCCAAGTAGGGAGGACTGAAGCTTTCTTT. Translated: CASSPQVGRTEAFF.